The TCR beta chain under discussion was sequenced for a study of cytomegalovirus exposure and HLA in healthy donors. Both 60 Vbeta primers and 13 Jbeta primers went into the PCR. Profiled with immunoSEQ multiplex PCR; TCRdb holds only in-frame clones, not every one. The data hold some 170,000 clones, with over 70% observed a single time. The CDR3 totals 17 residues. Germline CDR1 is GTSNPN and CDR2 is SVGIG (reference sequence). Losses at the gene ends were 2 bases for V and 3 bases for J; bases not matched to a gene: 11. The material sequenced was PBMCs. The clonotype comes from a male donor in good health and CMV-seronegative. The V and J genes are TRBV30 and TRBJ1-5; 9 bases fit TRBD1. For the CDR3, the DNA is TGTGCCTGGAGTCCGGACAGGGGCAGTGTCGTCAATCAGCCCCAGCATTTT. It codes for CAWSPDRGSVVNQPQHF.